The present T cell receptor beta chain was sequenced within a study of T cells in women clearing cervical HPV infection. Whole-study results and caveats: CIN3+ cases had significantly higher TCR repertoire richness than controls, but evenness did not differ.

The J segment lost 5 bases and the V segment lost 1 base, leaving 3 bases of the junction unmatched. CDR3 size: 15 residues. Germline lookup yields CDR1 SGHNT and CDR2 YYREEE (reference sequence). TCRdb keeps only in-frame clones here, not all; method: immunoSEQ multiplex PCR. Recorded for this sample: tens of thousands of clones. Comment on this clone: Its antigen is still unknown. The missing CDR3 end, 3 residues past where the read stops, is filled in from the germline J gene.

Source material: blood buffy coat. The receptor comes from a woman between 18 and 70 years old with a cervical HPV16 infection that either progressed to CIN3+ or cleared (not recorded which). The J gene is TRBJ2-5, the V gene TRBV5-4; TRBD1 agrees at 12 bases. The CDR3 loop reads CASSLPGQGAETQYF. CDR3 DNA (partial): TGTGCCAGCAGCTTGCCGGGACAGGGGGCCGAGACC.